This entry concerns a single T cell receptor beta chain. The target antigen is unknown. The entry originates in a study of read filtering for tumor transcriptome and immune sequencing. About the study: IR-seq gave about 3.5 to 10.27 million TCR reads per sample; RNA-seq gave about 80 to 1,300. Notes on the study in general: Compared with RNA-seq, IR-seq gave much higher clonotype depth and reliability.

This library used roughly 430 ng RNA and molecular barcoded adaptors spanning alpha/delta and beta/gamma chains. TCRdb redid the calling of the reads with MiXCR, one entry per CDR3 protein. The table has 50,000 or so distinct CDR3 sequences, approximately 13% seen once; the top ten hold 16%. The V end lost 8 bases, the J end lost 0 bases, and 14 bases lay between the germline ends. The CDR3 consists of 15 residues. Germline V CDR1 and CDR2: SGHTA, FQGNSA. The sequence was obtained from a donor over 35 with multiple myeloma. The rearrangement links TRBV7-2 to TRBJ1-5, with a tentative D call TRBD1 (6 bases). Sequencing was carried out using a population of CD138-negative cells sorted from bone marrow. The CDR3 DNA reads TGTGCCAGCCGACCACAGGGCTCTAGCAATCAGCCCCAGCATTTT. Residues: CASRPQGSSNQPQHF.